This TCR beta chain was captured by sequencing in a study of OX40 agonist ivuxolimab in advanced cancers. On the study more broadly: Patients were dosed with the agonistic anti-OX40 (CD134) antibody ivuxolimab.

Trimming removed 4 bases from V and 5 bases from J, with 18 bases in between. The CDR3 loop spans 16 amino acids. Some clones are missing from TCRdb's copy, which holds only in-frame ones; the method was immunoSEQ multiplex PCR. The sample carries about 45,000 clones, roughly 93% recorded once. Sample: CD4+ or CD8+ T cells sorted from blood, taken in a trial of the OX40 agonist ivuxolimab. This clonotype was obtained from an adult with an advanced solid tumor such as melanoma, head and neck, liver or kidney cancer. The chain uses TRBV5-3 and TRBJ1-4; no reliable D call. TRBV5-3 is an open reading frame, and its role is uncertain. CDR3 bases: TGTGCCAGAAGCCCCGCCCACCGGGCGGGGAATGAAAAACTGTTTTTT. Translation gives CARSPAHRAGNEKLFF.